This TCR beta chain is drawn from a study of blood T cell repertoires in COVID-19. Study overall: The cDNA or gDNA used as material had been derived from T cells, B-cell-depleted T cells, or PBMCs.

Those enrolled, adults aged about 18 to 89 years, came from around 24 US areas. The method was immunoSEQ multiplex PCR; TCRdb's version includes in-frame clones alone and lacks a portion of them. The table records 230,000 or so clones, around 89% of them present only once. The CDR3 runs 16 residues. The germline CDR1 and CDR2 sequences are SGHDT and YYEEEE. Trimming removed 4 bases at V and 1 base at J, with 18 bases between. Sample: PBMCs or T cells enriched from blood (not recorded which). The clonotype was recovered from a young woman who had recovered from COVID-19. The V gene is TRBV5-6, the J gene TRBJ2-7; tentatively, D is TRBD1 (6 bases). The CDR3 region is CASSGGLGQMSYEQYF. CDR3 DNA: TGTGCCAGCAGCGGAGGACTCGGACAGATGTCCTACGAGCAGTACTTC.